The 15 T cell receptor beta chains given below trace back to one sample, sequenced in a study of Ad26.COV2.S vaccination and SARS-CoV-2 variants. Libraries were prepared by immunoSEQ multiplex PCR; TCRdb keeps only in-frame clonotypes and omits some of them. The sample has about 680,000 clones, roughly 90% seen once. Treatment of the sample: roughly 20 received Ad26.COV2.S at low or high dose, single or two shots; a few received placebo; per-sample allocation not given. Sampling was done on day 63 after the first vaccine or placebo injection. This specimen was peripheral blood, taken in a trial of Ad26.COV2.S vaccine versus placebo. The receptors originated from a person between 18 and 60 years old who received the Ad26.COV2.S COVID-19 vaccine or a placebo.

For this clone: This CDR3 is also generated by other DNA sequences in the sample. The gene calls are TRBV24-1 and TRBJ2-3; 7 bases fit TRBD1. Germline assignment: CDR1 KGHDR and CDR2 SFDVKD. CDR3 length: 14 amino acids. J was trimmed by 4 bases and V by 4 bases; bases with no gene match: 4. For the CDR3, the DNA is TGTGCCACCAGTGAGGCAGGGGGTGCAGATACGCAGTATTTT. Protein sequence: CATSEAGGADTQYF.

Turning to this clone: Other DNA sequences in the same sample also yield this CDR3. The gene calls are TRBV9 and TRBJ2-7; D perhaps matches TRBD2 (6 bases). CDR3 length: 14 amino acids. CDR1 and CDR2 from the germline V gene are SGDLS and YYNGEE. The germline V and J ends were trimmed by 0 bases and 3 bases, with 10 bases remaining between them. CDR3 region: CASSVGPGGYEQYF. The CDR3 nucleotides read TGTGCCAGCAGCGTAGGCCCCGGGGGCTACGAGCAGTACTTC.

This clone was found a few times. V gene TRBV9 combines with J gene TRBJ2-3; D possibly corresponds to TRBD1 (5 bases). The CDR3 contains 18 residues. Germline CDR1 SGDLS, CDR2 YYNGEE. Deletions cut 0 bases from V and 0 bases from J, with 17 bases between. CDR3 bases: TGTGCCAGCAGCGTAGGGGGCGCTTCCTACACTAGCACAGATACGCAGTATTTT. It encodes CASSVGGASYTSTDTQYF.

DNA for the CDR3: TGTGCCAGCAGTTACTTCTTAAGCACTGAAGCTTTCTTT. It specifies CASSYFLSTEAFF. V usage is TRBV6-2 or TRBV6-3 and J usage is TRBJ1-1; D is uncertain. Germline V gene data show CDR1 as MNHEY and CDR2 as SVGEGT. The CDR3 is 13 amino acids. V was cut by 1 base and J by 4 bases, with 7 bases left in between.

This chain joins TRBV11-3 and TRBJ2-7, with 9 bases fitting TRBD1. Unmatched junction bases numbered 4, after V lost 1 base and J lost 6 bases. The CDR3 has 14 residues. Germline V gene sequence: CDR1 SGHNT, CDR2 YENEEA. CDR3 sequence: CASSLGPGQGEQYF. In DNA form, the CDR3 reads TGTGCCAGCAGCTTAGGGCCGGGACAGGGCGAGCAGTACTTC.

This rearrangement joins TRBV24-1 to TRBJ1-5; D is uncertain. Germline V lookup: CDR1 KGHDR, CDR2 SFDVKD. V was clipped by 4 bases and J by 0 bases, with 3 bases between them. The CDR3 runs to 13 residues. As DNA, the CDR3 is TGTGCCACCAGTGACCGTAGCAATCAGCCCCAGCATTTT. Translation gives CATSDRSNQPQHF.

The chain links TRBV11-2 to TRBJ1-6; 8 bases align to TRBD1. CDR1 and CDR2 (germline): SGHAT, FQNNGV. V dropped 5 bases and J dropped 8; count of bases not matched to a gene: 5. The CDR3 contains 14 residues. CDR3 coding DNA: TGTGCCAGCAGCCCAACACAGGGGGATTCACCCCTCCACTTT. This encodes CASSPTQGDSPLHF.

The chain recombines TRBV19 with TRBJ1-1, with 7 bases that match TRBD1. This CDR3 spans 17 amino acids. CDR1 is LNHDA, CDR2 SQIVND, per germline (reference sequence). V lost 1 base and J lost 0; bases outside the gene matches: 8. In nucleotides, the CDR3 is TGTGCCAGTAGTATAGCGGCAGGGGGACACATGAACACTGAAGCTTTCTTT. Translation: CASSIAAGGHMNTEAFF.

The gene calls are TRBV19 and TRBJ2-6, with D hard to call. The CDR3 is 13 residues long. The germline V and J ends were trimmed by 10 bases and 4 bases, with 11 bases remaining between them. Germline-derived CDR1 and CDR2 are LNHDA and SQIVND (reference sequence). In nucleotides, the CDR3 is TGTGCCACCCGCCCACTGGGGGCCAACGTCCTGACTTTC. This translates into CATRPLGANVLTF.

The chain carries TRBV27 and TRBJ2-3; 7 bases align to TRBD2. The CDR3 spans 16 residues. Germline V lookup: CDR1 MNHEY, CDR2 SMNVEV (reference sequence). J was trimmed by 2 bases and V by 4 bases; bases with no gene match: 9. The CDR3 DNA sequence: TGTGCCAGCAGTTCCCCTTTAGCGGGTATCACAGATACGCAGTATTTT. This encodes CASSSPLAGITDTQYF.

For the CDR3, the DNA is TGTGCCAGCAGGCCGGGACAGATGTACAATGAGCAGTTCTTC. It codes for CASRPGQMYNEQFF. This chain uses TRBV3-1 (or the pseudogene TRBV3-2) with TRBJ2-1, with 7 nucleotides matching TRBD1. Trimming cost V 6 bases and J 4 bases; bases outside gene matches: 6. CDR1 and CDR2 (germline): LGHDT, YNNKEL (reference sequence). The CDR3 is made up of 14 amino acids.

The rearrangement uses TRBV4-3 and TRBJ1-2; 11 bases match TRBD1. Germline trimming cut 5 bases from V and 4 bases from J; bases unmatched to any gene: 3. This CDR3 comprises 14 residues. CDR1 and CDR2 (germline): LGHNA, YSLEER. CDR3 in DNA: TGCGCCAGCAGCTTGGGACAGGGGGGCTATGGCTACACCTTC. Amino acids: CASSLGQGGYGYTF.

The chain recombines TRBV6-5 with TRBJ2-7; 8 positions agree with TRBD1. Germline V lookup: CDR1 MNHEY, CDR2 SVGAGI. Germline trimming cut 5 bases from V and 6 bases from J; bases unmatched to any gene: 9. The CDR3 runs 14 residues. This CDR3 reads CASSNLQGAGEQYF. DNA for the CDR3: TGTGCCAGCAGTAACTTGCAGGGGGCTGGCGAGCAGTACTTC.

The table lists this clone with a count of one. The rearrangement joins TRBV4-2 to TRBJ1-4, with D hard to call. Trimming took 1 base from V and 7 from J, leaving 16 bases between them. Germline V CDR1 and CDR2: LGHNA, YNFKEQ. The CDR3 contains 16 residues. The CDR3 region has the DNA TGTGCCAGCAGCCAAGTGGCGACCACGCAGGCTGAAAAACTGTTTTTT. This sequence encodes CASSQVATTQAEKLFF.

The chain is built from TRBV4-1 and TRBJ1-5; tentative D call: TRBD1 (5 bases). CDR1 is MGHRA and CDR2 is YSYEKL in the germline V gene. Trimming took 4 bases from V and 7 from J, leaving 11 bases between them. CDR3 length equals 13 residues. The CDR3 DNA sequence: TGCGCCAGCAGCCCTGGGACGGACCAGCCCCAGCATTTT. This encodes CASSPGTDQPQHF.